The text below deals with one T cell receptor (beta chain). What it recognizes is unknown. J gave up 1 base and V 1 base, and 2 bases lay outside the gene matches. Germline assignment: CDR1 SGHVS and CDR2 FQNEAQ. The CDR3 has 16 amino acids. These data come from a study of T cell repertoires in cytomegalovirus infection. Study-wide points: Ex vivo, HLA-C-restricted CMV-specific TCR beta clonotypes prevailed over the rest of the response.

TCRdb used MiXCR to reprocess the reads, holding one entry per CDR3 protein. This sample has 55,000 to 70,000 distinct CDR3 sequences, with 25% to 40% found just once. V gene TRBV7-8 combines with J gene TRBJ1-3, with TRBD1 matching 9 bases. Material for sequencing was PBMCs, sequenced either directly or after in vitro stimulation (not recorded which). This clonotype was obtained from a human donor in good health (CMV status not recorded). Some clones in this sample may be carry-over from other donors' samples. CDR3 DNA sequence: TGTGCCAGCAGCTTAGAGGGACAGGGATCTGGAAACACCATATATTTT. As protein: CASSLEGQGSGNTIYF.